This T cell receptor beta chain was sequenced during a study of cytomegalovirus exposure and HLA in healthy donors listed by TCRdb under 2017. About the full investigation: An earlier analysis of some 620 of the donors reported under 300 Gb of sequence data and 117 million unique TCR beta sequences obtained from some 200 million T cells. An early release that covered about 640 HLA-typed donors contained 250 to 350 gigabases of sequencing data and around 80 million unique TCR sequences. Among the approximately 420 genotyped donors, about 85% belonged to the genetic ancestry cluster associated with self-reported Caucasian donors. The aim of the study was to test whether cataloging public T cell receptors could identify signatures of past pathogen exposure. Using immunosequencing, the study profiled T cell repertoires from 666 subjects and related those repertoires to cytomegalovirus serostatus. In addition to the first cohort of 666 subjects, a separate validation cohort of around 110 different subjects was used. To predict cytomegalovirus infection status, the study combined high-throughput TCR immunosequencing, statistical association of individual TCRs with disease status, and machine learning. A later analysis re-analyzed previously published TCR beta repertoires from 660 or so donors and added high-resolution HLA genotyping to study TCR occurrence patterns. The later analysis used no new phenotypic data to find candidate immune exposures, relying instead on TCR beta sequences and their occurrence across donors. To decide whether each TCR beta V gene segment behaved as functional or pseudogenic, an earlier analysis of several hundred of the donors relied on high-throughput TCR beta sequencing. Donor age, sex, ethnicity and CMV serostatus were compiled alongside the repertoire data. A later genetic analysis used genome-wide SNP genotypes for about 55% of the 666 donors, treating that subset as a discovery cohort. Every discovery cohort repertoire had been produced on one sequencing platform. Class I and class II HLA loci were covered by the typing at four-digit resolution. Typing coverage differed by locus: A, B, C, DRB1 and DQB1 were typed in roughly 620-640 donors, DQA1 in about 510, DPA1 in over 600, and DPB1 in approximately 450. Four to six DR-DQ haplotypes were handled as single units for association and clustering, since linkage in the cohort was strong. Among over 350 genotyped donors of the cohort, an average of approximately 240,000 unique TCR beta nucleotide sequences were sequenced per donor, approximately 20% of them non-productive.

This clone came up a few times. Its antigen has not been determined. Nothing much larger sits one base from this clone, and base qualities are not available. In total, 600 or so healthy bone marrow donors made up the cohort. At the time of sampling, all cohort members were nominally healthy, though unrecorded immune exposures were likely present. The donor was CMV seronegative and was included in the group of about 350 seronegative cohort members. Each donor provided a peripheral blood sample, and peripheral blood mononuclear cells were used for TCR beta sequencing. Genomic DNA extraction from the blood cell samples was performed with the Qiagen DNeasy Blood Extraction Kit. The paper's findings and limits, for the study overall: The authors suggested that the approach could potentially be generalized to other disease states and immunological phenotypes. Some IMGT-functional V segments, including TRBV6-2 and TRBV6-3, could not be told apart with the 87-base-pair reads, so those segments were excluded. In a later analysis, TCR association rates were found to vary across HLA loci, with the most associated TCRs seen for DRB1 alleles and the fewest for HLA-C alleles. Most TCR sequences were observed very rarely across donors, whereas some public TCRs were present in many individuals. HLA typing was unavailable for some donors at each locus, so association tests used only the typed subset. In a later genetic analysis, a missense DCLRE1C variant was associated with V-gene and J-gene trimming of TCR beta chains, and the association was replicated in an independent cohort. In an earlier analysis of more than 450 of the donors, most TCR beta V segments were observed in productive rearrangements about 90% or about 30% of the time, broadly matching IMGT annotations. Specific HLA alleles were associated with more than 15,000 TCR beta sequences at a false discovery rate of 0.05 in a later analysis. A further reported finding was that TCR beta sequences accurately predicted the HLA-A and HLA-B alleles for most subjects in the first cohort. In this cohort, only TCR beta chains were sequenced, and detectable features were limited by the absence of alpha or paired-chain data. When HLA alleles, especially DR and DQ, strongly co-occurred, TCR associations were difficult to assign to individual alleles. The classifier was reported to diagnose cytomegalovirus status with high specificity and sensitivity in both the original cohort and the validation cohort. CMV serostatus was the only immune exposure information available for the cohort. Sequencing depth was assumed to be roughly uniform across donors in the presence/absence analyses, though that assumption may not hold. A group of highly shared sequence variants was considered likely to be a technical artifact of the sequencing pipeline. Correlated functional status among segregating V segments might reflect linkage disequilibrium, but an unknown experimental factor could not be ruled out. A total of 164 TCR beta chains were listed by the study as associated with cytomegalovirus. According to a later genetic analysis, donors in an Asian-associated ancestry cluster had fewer N-insertions in productive TCRs than the approximately 630-donor mean. A few of the identified cytomegalovirus-associated TCR beta chains were confirmed in vitro to be specific for cytomegalovirus antigens. Because counts were too low, seventeen rarely observed V segments, including chromosome 9 orphons, were excluded from the earlier analysis of several hundred of the donors. Compared with equally common non-associated chains, HLA-associated TCR beta chains in a later analysis were more clonally expanded and had lower generation probabilities. Most CMV-associated TCR beta chains appeared to be HLA-restricted in a later analysis, and the HLA associations seemed to be driven largely by CMV exposure. In a later analysis, several top co-occurrence clusters were reported to appear linked to parvovirus B19, influenza, CMV and Epstein-Barr virus.

Libraries came from the immunoSEQ multiplex PCR assay. For the multiplex PCR, a mixture combining 60 forward primers for TCR Vbeta segments and 13 reverse primers for TCR Jbeta segments was used. A multiplex PCR assay on genomic DNA amplified the CDR3 region of rearranged TCR beta genes. On the Illumina HiSeq System, the amplified TCR beta libraries were sequenced as 87-base-pair reads. In the source study's methods: A later analysis counted tens of millions of unique TCR beta chains across the 650 to 800 repertoires, and approximately 11 million of these chains were shared by at least two donors. To remove PCR and sequencing errors, raw reads were error-corrected and collapsed into unique sequences using a nearest-neighbor algorithm that merged closely related sequences. CDR3 sequences were aligned to IMGT reference sequences to assign V, D and J gene segments. For a sequence to be retained, a match of at least six nucleotides to both a V gene segment and a J gene segment was required. Rearrangements were called productive when the CDR3 lacked stop codons and stayed in frame with V and J; all others were non-productive. Following IMGT convention, CDR3 was defined as the stretch from the second conserved V-encoded cysteine to the conserved J-encoded phenylalanine. The earlier analysis of some 540 of the donors excluded any sequence lacking an unambiguous match to a single V gene segment. An earlier analysis of a few hundred of the donors called V segments functional above 56.7% productive rearrangements and segregating when the between-donor standard deviation exceeded 5%. A statistical classification framework was built for diagnosing cytomegalovirus status from the catalog of TCR beta chain sequences. V and J gene assignment, in a later analysis, came from comparing TCR nucleotide sequences with IMGT/GENE-DB human TR gene sequences. Using the TCRdist pipeline, a later analysis assigned CDR3 sequences along with most-parsimonious VDJ recombination scenarios. In a later analysis, every TCR beta chain was defined by the combination of its CDR3 amino acid sequence and its V-gene family, and reads without a unique V-gene family were dropped. A later analysis removed 592 highly shared, low-generation-probability nucleotide sequences to deal with suspected cross-contamination and a sequencing artifact. In a later analysis, a clonal expansion index was calculated for each public chain from normalized within-repertoire ranks of inferred template counts. In a later analysis, generation probabilities were computed using a VDJ recombination model fitted to out-of-frame rearrangements, and the results were checked against IGoR. In a later analysis, TCR-TCR, TCR-HLA and TCR-CMV co-occurrence was scored with hypergeometric tests, and a repertoire-size bias correction was applied to TCR pairs. False discovery rates were estimated in a later analysis by permuting HLA or CMV assignments 20 times. In a later analysis, co-occurring TCRs were grouped using DBSCAN, and TCRdist sequence similarity was added for clustering within HLA-allele-positive subsets. Repertoires with fewer than 30,000 or more than 120,000 public chains, plus five repertoires with anomalous nucleotide sharing, were excluded from co-occurrence clustering. This immuneACCESS table, as held by TCRdb, lists in-frame sequences with V and J called but not all clones. Of the missing ones, under half trace to an unresolved V gene in checked studies; the others have no known cause. V, J and clone size were drawn from that table, and D and trimming were deduced from the DNA. The sample includes roughly 110,000 clones, with 77% observed a single time. The ten largest account for roughly 4.2% of the sample.

From the cysteine up to the phenylalanine, the CDR3 has a length of 12 residues. The kept DNA is CDR3 alone, 36 bases in frame from the first base. Taken from the germline V gene, the CDR1 and CDR2 loops are KGHSH and LQKENI. Trimming costs V 4 bases and J 4 bases, and their ends lie 8 bases apart. The sample comprised PBMCs. The TCR was taken from a male donor in good health and CMV-seronegative. The V gene is TRBV18 and the J gene is TRBJ2-7; tentative D gene TRBD1, with 5 bases matching. The CDR3 protein is CASSLGLYEQYF. The nucleotide sequence is TGTGCCAGCTCACTGGGGCTTTACGAGCAGTACTTC.